This T cell receptor (beta chain) was recovered during a study of cytotoxic CD8 clonotypes in ibrutinib-treated CLL (dated by TCRdb to about 2021). About the full investigation: The cohort included roughly 15 treatment-naive and roughly 10 relapsed/refractory patients; roughly 17 were IGHV unmutated. Cryopreserved peripheral blood mononuclear cells were collected at three points: before therapy, at response, and at either sustained remission or disease progression. Partial responses were observed in about 25 patients and complete responses in 2; after a median follow-up of 68 months, remission was maintained in some 14 patients and progression was observed in roughly 12. On average, each sample had about 250,000 productive templates and under 95,000 productive rearrangements. Response samples were obtained after a median of approximately 12 months of treatment, with a range of about 6 to 36 months. Every remission and progressive disease sample was obtained while ibrutinib was still being received by the patients. Of the 85 to 95 participants in the trial, 20 to 30 had longitudinal samples available.

The time point label, as the study defines it: more than 10 months on ibrutinib. Approximately 2 micrograms of genomic DNA were extracted from cryopreserved PBMCs for TCR beta library preparation. Longitudinal blood samples from CLL patients on ibrutinib monotherapy underwent high-throughput TCR beta sequencing. The patients took part in an open-label, single-center phase 2 trial of ibrutinib monotherapy. What the study reported, not specific to this receptor: Sustained-remission and progressing patients did not have matched sampling times, and lymph node repertoires were not examined. Baseline clonality exceeded that of age-matched healthy donors and correlated strongly with circulating CD8+ T-cell counts. Public clonotypes were rare and either contracted or stayed stable during treatment, and the rise in clonality at ibrutinib response reflected the expansion of private clonotypes. An increase in clonality was observed at ibrutinib response, with clonality remaining stable during sustained remission and falling back toward baseline at progression.

A MiSeq instrument was used for deep resolution sequencing, which targeted depths ranging from 1 in 1 million up to 1 in 200,000 T cells, with coverage averaging 10x for each clonotype. The immunoSEQ hsTCRB Kit was used to generate the TCR beta libraries. The authors processed their data as follows. The data were analyzed with ImmunoSEQ Analyzer and ImmunoSEQ Data Assistant, and V, D and J gene assignments followed IMGT definitions. Clonality was computed as one minus normalized Shannon entropy of productive rearrangement frequencies, ranging from 0 to 1. Only overrepresented clonotypes making up at least 0.05% of the repertoire of each patient were included in the public clonotype analysis. Approximately 12 repertoires from age-matched healthy donors, obtained from immuneACCESS, served as clonality controls. Here the immuneACCESS table is served through TCRdb, limited to in-frame sequences with V and J called. Missing clones are a known gap in these copies; in checked studies unresolved V genes cover under half, and the rest lacks a known reason. That table furnishes V, J and clone size, whereas the DNA furnished D and trimming. The sample data list roughly 200,000 clones, and 75% to 80% of these were observed just once. The leading ten clones occupy roughly an eighth of the sample.

The CDR3 contains 14 residues, cysteine and phenylalanine counted. Only the CDR3 region is kept as DNA, spanning 42 bases read in frame from base 1. The germline V gene specifies SGHRS as CDR1 and YFSETQ as CDR2. V sheds 0 bases and J sheds 0 bases, leaving 4 bases between their ends. On this clone itself: The antigen this receptor binds is unknown. The record has no base qualities; no much larger clone is one base away. This sample also contains other DNA sequences that code for the same CDR3.

The sequence derives from a human donor with chronic lymphocytic leukemia. This material consisted of PBMCs, taken after 12 months of ibrutinib treatment. The chain uses TRBV5-1 and TRBJ1-3; the D gene is not confidently resolved. The CDR3 region reads CASSLDSSGNTIYF. At the DNA level, the sequence is TGCGCCAGCAGCTTGGATAGCTCTGGAAACACCATATATTTT.